A single sample gave rise to the 9 T cell receptor beta chains below, sequenced in a study of T cell responses to AZD1222 COVID-19 vaccine. Clones were read by immunoSEQ multiplex PCR, and TCRdb kept only the in-frame ones, dropping some. The sample lists approximately 100,000 clones; approximately 90% were seen once. This sample comprised peripheral blood, obtained on day 0 of AZD1222 vaccination. These receptors originate from an adult in good health.

This chain connects TRBV4-1 to TRBJ2-1, with TRBD1 as a possible D gene (7 bases). V dropped 1 base and J dropped 7 bases, with 14 bases sitting between them. The CDR3 contains 15 residues. Germline V gene sequence: CDR1 MGHRA, CDR2 YSYEKL. The CDR3, as DNA: TGCGCCAGCAGCCAAGGAGGAGGGGGCGGGAATGAGCAGTTCTTC. Residues: CASSQGGGGGNEQFF.

The chain is built from TRBV30 and TRBJ1-4; D is possibly TRBD1 (6 bases). The CDR3 loop spans 15 amino acids. V lost 3 bases and J 6 bases, leaving 17 bases between the germline ends. Per germline, CDR1 GTSNPN and CDR2 SVGIG (reference sequence). DNA of the CDR3: TGTGCCTGGAGCGGAGGAGGGGGGAGGCATGAAAAACTGTTTTTT. Encoded protein: CAWSGGGGRHEKLFF.

The chain is built from TRBV30 and TRBJ2-3; D gene uncertain. The germline V gene has CDR1 GTSNPN and CDR2 SVGIG (reference sequence). V was cut by 1 base and J by 0 bases, with 11 bases left in between. The CDR3 length is 15 residues. Here the CDR3 reads CAWSASGGSTDTQYF. The CDR3, as DNA: TGTGCCTGGAGTGCCTCGGGCGGTAGCACAGATACGCAGTATTTT.

This clone came up a few times. The V and J genes are TRBV10-3 and TRBJ1-2; D possibly corresponds to TRBD1 (5 bases). Germline V gene data show CDR1 as ENHRY and CDR2 as SYGVKD. Trimming cost V 0 bases and J 7 bases, with 18 bases left between them. This CDR3 is built from 16 residues. Here the CDR3 DNA reads TGTGCCATCAGTGAGTCGACAGCAGACTGGCGGTTTGGCTACACCTTC. Protein product: CAISESTADWRFGYTF.

The chain couples TRBV4-1 to TRBJ1-6; TRBD1 matches at 7 bases. Per germline, CDR1 MGHRA and CDR2 YSYEKL. The CDR3 is 17 amino acids. The V and J ends lost 3 bases and 10 bases, in that order; junction bases with no gene match: 15. CDR3 coding DNA: TGCGCCAGCAGCCATCCCTTCAAGACAGGGTCGGAATCACCCCTCCACTTT. It yields the protein CASSHPFKTGSESPLHF.

This clone has only one observation. The rearrangement links TRBV6-5 to TRBJ2-7; 8 bases fit TRBD2. Unmatched junction bases numbered 9, after V lost 8 bases and J lost 3 bases. Germline CDR1 reads MNHEY; CDR2 reads SVGAGI. This CDR3 is 14 amino acids long. The CDR3 DNA reads as TGTGCCAGCGGAACTAGCGGAAACTACTACGAGCAGTACTTC. This encodes CASGTSGNYYEQYF.

The chain links TRBV12-1 to TRBJ1-6. TRBV12-1 constitutes a pseudogene. This CDR3 spans 15 amino acids. CDR3: CASSSRRRGNSPLHF. CDR3 in DNA: TGTGCCAGCAGCTCTAGACGACGGGGTAATTCACCCCTCCACTTT.

The V call is TRBV28, the J call TRBJ1-5; perhaps TRBD1 as D (6 bases). Germline loops: CDR1 MDHEN, CDR2 SYDVKM. V was shortened by 1 base and J by 5 bases, with 12 bases between the two germline ends. The CDR3 extends over 15 amino acids. The CDR3 loop is CASSLSRDTYQPQHF. The CDR3 DNA reads as TGTGCCAGCAGTTTATCCCGGGACACATATCAGCCCCAGCATTTT.

The V call is TRBV3-1 (or the pseudogene TRBV3-2), the J call TRBJ1-2, with a weak D call TRBD1 (5 bases). The CDR3 extends over 14 amino acids. Trimming removed 2 bases from V and 6 bases from J, with 13 bases in between. Germline V gene data show CDR1 as LGHDT and CDR2 as YNNKEL (reference sequence). CDR3 nucleotide sequence: TGTGCCAGCAGCCAAAATGGGGGGGAAGATGGCTACACCTTC. This translates into CASSQNGGEDGYTF.